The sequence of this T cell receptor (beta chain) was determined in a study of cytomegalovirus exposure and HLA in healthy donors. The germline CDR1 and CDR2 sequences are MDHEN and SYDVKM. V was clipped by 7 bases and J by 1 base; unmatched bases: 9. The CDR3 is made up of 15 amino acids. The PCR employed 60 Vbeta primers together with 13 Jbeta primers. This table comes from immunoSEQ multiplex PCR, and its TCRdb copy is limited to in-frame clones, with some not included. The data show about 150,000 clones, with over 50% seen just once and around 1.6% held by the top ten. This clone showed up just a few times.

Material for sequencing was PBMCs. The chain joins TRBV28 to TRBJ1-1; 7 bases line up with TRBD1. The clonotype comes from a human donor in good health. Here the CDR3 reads CASTLKGAGNTEAFF. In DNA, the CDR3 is TGTGCCAGCACTCTCAAGGGGGCAGGGAACACTGAAGCTTTCTTT.